The sequence of this T cell receptor beta chain was determined in a study of T-cell reconstitution after alpha-beta-depleted transplantation in children. As for this clonotype: The antigen remains unidentified.

Using unique molecular identifiers, the investigators prepared the TCRbeta library. TCRdb fed the PCR reads into MiXCR, producing one record per CDR3 protein. The data contain fewer than 700,000 distinct CDR3 sequences, 10% to 15% of them singletons. Study results and limitations: The study reportedly traced alpha-beta T cells about two months after transplant to several hundred expanded graft clones.

Germline V gene data show CDR1 as SGHTA and CDR2 as FQGNSA. With V trimmed by 5 bases and J by 1 base, 2 bases remained unmatched. The CDR3 extends over 14 amino acids. This TCR was recovered from a male patient younger than 18 who had a stem cell transplant for acute myeloid leukemia, so the T cells may come from the graft donor. The sample in question was PBMCs, mostly from graft donor cells, obtained 360 days after TCRalphabeta/CD19-depleted stem cell transplant. The V call is TRBV7-2, the J call TRBJ2-1; 7 bases fit TRBD1. The DNA of the CDR3 is TGTGCCAGCAGCCCGGGACAGTCCTACAATGAGCAGTTCTTC. Residues: CASSPGQSYNEQFF. Complete variable domain (other parts from reference TRBV7-2 and TRBJ2-1): GAGVSQSPSNKVTEKGKDVELRCDPISGHTALYWYRQSLGQGLEFLIYFQGNSAPDKSGLPSDRFSAERTGGSVSTLTIQRTQQEDSAVYLCASSPGQSYNEQFFGPGTRLTVL.